The table lists the clone carrying this T cell receptor (beta chain) with a few counts. Its specificity is unknown. This specimen includes other DNA sequences encoding the same CDR3. These data belong to a study of beta chain features in type 1 diabetes. It was via CD45RO/CCR7/CD25/CD127/CD95/CD27 that CD4+ naive, central memory, regulatory and stem cell-like memory cells were sorted. General study points: Researchers report that Type 1 diabetes patients had moderately but significantly shorter TCRB CDR3s across all four CD4+ subsets.

Trimming took 1 base from V and 5 from J, leaving 8 bases between them. CDR3 length equals 13 residues. Germline CDR1 and CDR2: LGHNA and YNFKEQ. Of the isolated RNA, all was reverse transcribed, and so the sequenced material was expressed TCRB transcripts. Assay: immunoSEQ multiplex PCR; the TCRdb copy retains only in-frame clones and omits some. The profile shows 810,000 or so clones, about 17% of them singletons. The genes are TRBV4-2 and TRBJ2-5; D might be TRBD1 or TRBD2, each matching 5 bases. This TCR derives from a woman between 18 and 29 years old in good health. Sequencing was carried out using naive CD4+ T cells from blood. The CDR3 nucleotides read TGTGCCAGCAGCCAAGGGGACGGGGAGACCCAGTACTTC. Its translation: CASSQGDGETQYF.